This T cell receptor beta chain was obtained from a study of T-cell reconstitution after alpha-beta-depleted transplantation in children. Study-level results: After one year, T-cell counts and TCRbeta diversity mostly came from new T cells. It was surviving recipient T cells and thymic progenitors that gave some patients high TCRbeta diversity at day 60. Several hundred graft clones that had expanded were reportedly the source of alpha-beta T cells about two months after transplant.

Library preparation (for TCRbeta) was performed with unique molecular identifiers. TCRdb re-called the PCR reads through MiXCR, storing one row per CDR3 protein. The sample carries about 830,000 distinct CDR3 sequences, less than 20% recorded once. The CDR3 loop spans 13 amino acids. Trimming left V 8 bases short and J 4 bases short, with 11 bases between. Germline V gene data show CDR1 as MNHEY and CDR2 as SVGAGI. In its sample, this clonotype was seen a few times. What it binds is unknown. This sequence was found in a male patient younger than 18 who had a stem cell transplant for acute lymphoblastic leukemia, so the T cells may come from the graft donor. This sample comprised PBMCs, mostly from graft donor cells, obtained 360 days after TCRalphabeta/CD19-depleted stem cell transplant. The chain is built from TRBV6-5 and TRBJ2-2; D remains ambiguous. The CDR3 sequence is CASGLLTTGELFF. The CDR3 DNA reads TGTGCCAGCGGATTACTTACCACCGGGGAGCTGTTTTTT.